Included here is one T cell receptor (beta chain) sequence, with context. This sample stems from a study of control samples from healthy donors and cancer patients. This table comes from immunoSEQ multiplex PCR, and its TCRdb copy is limited to in-frame clones, with some not included. The sample holds around 120,000 clones, about 95% seen once. Germline loops: CDR1 SGHAT, CDR2 FQNNGV. Trimming cost V 2 bases and J 0 bases, with 16 bases left between them. The CDR3 totals 18 residues. The source is a man aged 30 to 45 in good health. V and J are TRBV11-2 and TRBJ2-2, with D unclear. Sample: blood. The CDR3: CASSLMSPRRTNTGELFF. The CDR3 region has the DNA TGTGCCAGCAGCTTAATGTCCCCGCGACGGACGAACACCGGGGAGCTGTTTTTT.